This T cell receptor (beta chain) was observed in a study of cytomegalovirus exposure and HLA in healthy donors. Study context: The approximately 120 validation repertoires used the same platform as the roughly 700 first-cohort repertoires (as reported by a later analysis). Whole-study findings and limits: Three chains tied to CMV proved CMV antigen-specific in vitro.

It was the approximately 120-subject validation cohort, separate from the roughly 700-subject first cohort, to which the donors belonged. Details on this clone: Antigen: not known.

TCRdb's copy holds only in-frame clones and misses some; the assay was immunoSEQ multiplex PCR. The sample includes approximately 300,000 clones, 70% to 90% seen only once; the top ten take 0.7% to 0.85%. This TCR was sampled from a woman younger than 35 in good health and CMV-seronegative. The sample was PBMCs.

The CDR3 nucleotides are TGTGCCAGTAGTTCCCTCCGGACACATGGAAACACCATATATTTT. It encodes CASSSLRTHGNTIYF. This sequence joins TRBV19 and TRBJ1-3; maybe TRBD1 (5 bases). This CDR3 contains 15 residues. Germline values: CDR1 LNHDA, CDR2 SQIVND (reference sequence). Between the trimmed V and J ends, which lost 5 bases and 3 bases, there was a span of 14 bases.